The clone carrying this T cell receptor beta chain was seen just once. This entry belongs to a study of cytomegalovirus exposure and HLA in healthy donors. PCR was performed using 60 Vbeta and 13 Jbeta primers. Profiling relied on immunoSEQ multiplex PCR, and the TCRdb table lists in-frame clones only, not all of them. The repertoire holds more than 85,000 clones, with around 86% as singletons. Sequenced: PBMCs. The TCR sequence derives from a woman aged 25 to 39 in good health and CMV-seronegative.

The CDR3 bases are TGTGCCAGCAGTTACTCGAACTACCAAGAGACCCAGTACTTC. This gives the protein CASSYSNYQETQYF. V gene TRBV6-5 combines with J gene TRBJ2-5; D uncertain. There are 14 residues in the CDR3. Trimming pared 0 bases from V and 0 bases from J, leaving 5 bases between. CDR1 is MNHEY and CDR2 is SVGAGI in the germline V gene.